This T cell receptor (beta chain) appears in the sequencing data of a study of T cell responses to AZD1222 COVID-19 vaccine. Study summary: Pooling of second doses given at about 4 or about 12 weeks was done.

There are 13 residues in the CDR3. From germline, CDR1 is KGHSH and CDR2 LQKENI. V shed 3 bases and J shed 6 bases, with 9 bases lying between them. The data were produced by immunoSEQ multiplex PCR, yet TCRdb's version contains in-frame clones alone and is incomplete. This sample has around 110,000 clones, with about 92% found just once. The V and J genes are TRBV18 and TRBJ2-1, with D perhaps matching TRBD1 (5 bases). The TCR comes from an adult in good health. Here the sequenced sample was peripheral blood, taken on day 0 of AZD1222 vaccination. The CDR3 DNA reads TGTGCCAGCTCACCCATGGACATCAATGAGCAGTTCTTC. It translates to CASSPMDINEQFF.